The 20 T cell receptor beta chains listed next were all sequenced from one sample in a study of shared clonotypes between healthy human individuals. Naive-designated CD8 cells lacked CD45RO, were positively enriched for CCR7, and omitted terminally differentiated effector memory CD45RA+ cells. Here immunoSEQ multiplex PCR was the method, and the copy in TCRdb shows in-frame clones only, minus some. This sample yields around 640,000 clones, of which about 95% are seen a single time; approximately 0.1% belongs to the top ten. The sample was naive CD8+ T cells sorted from blood. The receptor set was obtained from a woman aged 25 to 39 in good health.

The V and J genes are TRBV19 and TRBJ1-5, with D uncertain. This CDR3 spans 16 amino acids. Per the germline V gene, CDR1 is LNHDA and CDR2 is SQIVND (reference sequence). V lost 5 bases and J lost 2, with 16 bases in between. As DNA, the CDR3 is TGTGCCAGTAGTTTGCAAAGCCGCGTGGGCAATCAGCCCCAGCATTTT. This gives the protein CASSLQSRVGNQPQHF.

V and J are TRBV29-1 and TRBJ2-1; D unresolved. This CDR3 contains 14 residues. CDR1 and CDR2 from the germline V gene are SQVTM and ANQGSEA. V was shortened by 0 bases and J by 4 bases, with 10 bases between the two germline ends. CDR3 sequence: CSVEDHGQYNEQFF. The CDR3, as DNA: TGCAGCGTTGAAGATCATGGGCAGTACAATGAGCAGTTCTTC.

The chain couples TRBV6-5 to TRBJ1-1; TRBD1 agrees at 7 bases. The CDR3 is 16 residues long. The V gene's germline CDR1 is MNHEY and CDR2 SVGAGI. With 2 bases clipped from V and 6 bases from J, the junction kept 12 bases outside the gene matches. Here the CDR3 reads CASSYHPTGRTSEAFF. The DNA of the CDR3 is TGTGCCAGCAGTTACCACCCGACAGGGAGGACCTCTGAAGCTTTCTTT.

The gene calls are TRBV5-6 and TRBJ2-1, with TRBD2 matching over 13 bases. J was trimmed by 4 bases and V by 4 bases; bases with no gene match: 11. CDR1 and CDR2 from the germline V gene are SGHDT and YYEEEE. CDR3 length: 18 amino acids. The chain's CDR3 is CASSVGLAGAHLYNEQFF. In DNA, the CDR3 is TGTGCCAGCAGCGTCGGACTAGCGGGAGCACACCTTTACAATGAGCAGTTCTTC.

The chain joins TRBV10-1 to TRBJ2-2; the match to TRBD2 covers 8 bases. This CDR3 is built from 15 residues. With 7 bases clipped from V and 5 bases from J, the junction kept 9 bases outside the gene matches. Germline V gene lookup returns CDR1 WNHNN and CDR2 SYGVQD (reference sequence). CDR3 protein: CASKEGGGLTGELFF. The CDR3 nucleotides read TGCGCCAGCAAGGAAGGCGGGGGGCTGACCGGGGAGCTGTTTTTT.

About this clone: The identical CDR3 is also encoded by other nucleotide sequences in the sample. This chain connects TRBV27 to TRBJ2-7, with 14 bases matching TRBD2. The germline CDR1 and CDR2 sequences are MNHEY and SMNVEV (reference sequence). The CDR3 is 15 residues long. The V gene end was trimmed by 5 bases and the J gene end by 2 bases; junction bases not matched to a gene: 2. CDR3 sequence: CASSLGLAGAYEQYF. CDR3 nucleotide sequence: TGTGCCAGCAGTCTGGGACTAGCGGGAGCCTACGAGCAGTACTTC.

The genes are TRBV5-6 and TRBJ2-1; D remains unclear. V dropped 3 bases and J dropped 9 bases, with 16 bases sitting between them. The CDR3 contains 14 residues. Germline V gene lookup returns CDR1 SGHDT and CDR2 YYEEEE. CDR3 loop: CASSSGSRAAEQFF. CDR3 nucleotide sequence: TGTGCCAGCAGCTCCGGGTCCCGGGCGGCTGAGCAGTTCTTC. The whole variable domain, filled in from reference TRBV5-6 and TRBJ2-1, reads DAGVTQSPTHLIKTRGQQVTLRCSPKSGHDTVSWYQQALGQGPQFIFQYYEEEERQRGNFPDRFSGHQFPNYSSELNVNALLLGDSALYLCASSSGSRAAEQFFGPGTRLTVL.

The V and J genes are TRBV10-3 and TRBJ2-5; no definite D call. V lost 2 bases and J 5 bases, leaving 15 bases between the germline ends. Looked up from germline, CDR1 is ENHRY and CDR2 is SYGVKD. The CDR3 runs to 15 residues. The CDR3 DNA is TGTGCCATCAGTGAGGACGGGCCAGCTAGGGAGACCCAGTACTTC. The encoded protein is CAISEDGPARETQYF.

The genes are TRBV27 and TRBJ2-1; D is unresolved. This CDR3 is built from 13 residues. V gave up 5 bases and J gave up 0 bases, with 5 bases separating them. Germline V CDR1 and CDR2: MNHEY, SMNVEV (reference sequence). CDR3 bases: TGTGCCAGCAGTCCAAACTCCTACAATGAGCAGTTCTTC. Its protein is CASSPNSYNEQFF.

This clone appeared a single time. The chain couples TRBV7-9 to TRBJ2-5, with a weak D call TRBD1 (5 bases). Germline V gene sequence: CDR1 SEHNR, CDR2 FQNEAQ (reference sequence). Trimming pared 5 bases from V and 1 base from J, leaving 11 bases between. The CDR3 loop spans 14 amino acids. CDR3 in amino acids: CASSTDSSQETQYF. CDR3 sequence (DNA): TGTGCCAGCAGCACAGACAGTTCCCAAGAGACCCAGTACTTC.

The J gene is TRBJ2-5, the V gene TRBV11-2, with a tentative D call TRBD2 (6 bases). The CDR3 runs to 15 residues. In germline, CDR1 is SGHAT, CDR2 FQNNGV. The V end was cut by 5 bases, the J end by 3 bases, with 16 bases between. This CDR3 reads CASSTGDWKKETQYF. The DNA for the CDR3 is TGTGCCAGCAGCACGGGGGACTGGAAAAAAGAGACCCAGTACTTC.

This clone was counted between two and nine times. The chain has TRBV27 and TRBJ2-2; D is undetermined. The germline V and J ends were trimmed by 1 base and 4 bases, with 7 bases remaining between them. The CDR3 has 14 residues. CDR1 and CDR2 (germline): MNHEY, SMNVEV (reference sequence). CDR3 nucleotides: TGTGCCAGCAGTTTATTAGGCGGCACCGGGGAGCTGTTTTTT. Its translation: CASSLLGGTGELFF.

The chain has TRBV27 and TRBJ2-1; possibly TRBD1 for D (5 bases). Per germline, CDR1 MNHEY and CDR2 SMNVEV (reference sequence). Deletions cut 2 bases from V and 0 bases from J, with 11 bases between. CDR3 length: 16 residues. CDR3 region: CASSLNRMSSYNEQFF. The CDR3 DNA is TGTGCCAGCAGTTTAAACAGGATGAGCTCCTACAATGAGCAGTTCTTC.

The chain has TRBV5-1 and TRBJ2-3; 8 positions agree with TRBD1. From germline, CDR1 is SGHRS and CDR2 YFSETQ. The V and J ends lost 1 base and 4 bases, in that order; junction bases with no gene match: 14. CDR3 length equals 18 residues. The CDR3 spells CASSLRQGASYSPDTQYF. Written as DNA, the CDR3 is TGCGCCAGCAGCTTGAGGCAGGGGGCTAGTTACTCCCCAGATACGCAGTATTTT.

J is TRBJ2-3 and V is TRBV10-1; D unclear. Trimming stripped 4 bases from V and 3 bases from J, with 8 bases between. The CDR3 length is 13 residues. Germline CDR1 and CDR2: WNHNN and SYGVQD (reference sequence). The CDR3 DNA reads TGCGCCAGCAGTGGATGGGGAACAGATACGCAGTATTTT. Translated, it gives CASSGWGTDTQYF.

On this clone: The sample holds other DNA sequences that translate to the same CDR3. The V call is TRBV27, the J call TRBJ1-2; weak D call: TRBD1 (5 bases). Germline V gives CDR1 MNHEY, CDR2 SMNVEV (reference sequence). The CDR3 extends over 13 amino acids. Between the trimmed V and J ends, which lost 8 bases and 2 bases, there was a span of 12 bases. Here the CDR3 reads CASSPAGNYGYTF. The CDR3 DNA follows: TGTGCCAGCTCCCCGGCAGGGAACTATGGCTACACCTTC.

This chain links TRBV5-4 with TRBJ2-7, with TRBD1 matching over 9 bases. V was pared by 3 bases and J by 6 bases, with 7 bases of the junction left unmatched. Germline V gene data show CDR1 as SGHNT and CDR2 as YYREEE (reference sequence). This CDR3 has 14 residues. The CDR3 nucleotides read TGTGCCAGCAGCTCCTCAGGGACAGGGACCGAGCAGTACTTC. Translating gives CASSSSGTGTEQYF.

The rearrangement links TRBV11-3 to TRBJ2-2; no reliable D call. V was pared by 0 bases and J by 5 bases, with 1 base between. Germline V gene lookup returns CDR1 SGHNT and CDR2 YENEEA. CDR3 size: 12 residues. The CDR3 nucleotides read TGTGCCAGCAGCTTAGATACCGGGGAGCTGTTTTTT. Its translation is CASSLDTGELFF.

V gene TRBV27 combines with J gene TRBJ1-5; D is undetermined. The CDR3 sequence is 14 residues long. V lost 2 bases and J lost 7, with 12 bases in between. Germline V gene lookup returns CDR1 MNHEY and CDR2 SMNVEV (reference sequence). The CDR3 loop reads CASSLLLGSQPQHF. The CDR3, as DNA: TGTGCCAGCAGTTTACTCTTGGGATCCCAGCCCCAGCATTTT.

The chain carries TRBV28 and TRBJ1-4; TRBD1 matches 8 bases. CDR1 is MDHEN, CDR2 SYDVKM, per germline. The CDR3 extends over 13 amino acids. The junction had 5 bases not matched to a gene; V was cut back by 6 bases and J by 8 bases. The CDR3 here is CASSSQGVEKLFF. The DNA of the CDR3 is TGTGCCAGCAGCTCACAGGGGGTGGAAAAACTGTTTTTT.